The present T cell receptor (beta chain) was sequenced within a study of CD8 T cells in Susac syndrome. Overall study context: Patients with Susac syndrome, at blood draw, were therapy-naive, on corticosteroids, or on intravenous immunoglobulin alone.

Random hexamers served to reverse transcribe roughly 0.5 to 1 ug RNA. MiXCR, applied by TCRdb to the immunoSEQ multiplex PCR reads, yields one record per CDR3 protein. Of roughly 250,000 distinct CDR3 sequences in the sample, almost 97% were seen once. The CDR3 extends over 14 amino acids. CDR1 and CDR2 from the germline V gene are KGHSH and LQKENI. Trimming shortened V by 2 bases and J by 1 base, and 8 bases separated the two germline ends. Sequenced material: CD4+ T cells from PBMCs. The chain joins TRBV18 to TRBJ1-1; D possibly corresponds to TRBD1 (5 bases). The sequence came from a human donor with Susac syndrome. CDR3 in amino acids: CASSPFGGNTEAFF. Written as DNA, the CDR3 is TGTGCCAGCTCACCATTCGGGGGGAACACTGAAGCTTTCTTT.